The source of this T cell receptor beta chain is a study of blood T cells in healthy people across ages. Study overall: The capture of about one barcoded beta molecule per two T cells was achieved by template switching.

This clonotype has a handful of counts. V lost 4 bases to trimming and J lost 2 bases; unmatched junction nucleotides: 10. In germline, CDR1 is SGDLS, CDR2 YYNGEE. The CDR3 has 16 residues. The authors ran a second PCR of about 7 to 11 cycles using a sample-barcoded 5' primer and a J-beta primer mix. Each cDNA molecule, via a template-switch adaptor with 12 random nucleotides, was tagged. TCRdb fed the 5' RACE reads into MiXCR, producing one record per CDR3 protein. Of around 2 million distinct CDR3 sequences in the sample, about 39% were seen once. Each individual donor underwent a draw of approximately 10 milliliters of peripheral blood.

The specimen was blood. The receptor comes from a human donor in good health. V and J are TRBV9 and TRBJ2-7, with 9 positions matching TRBD1. The chain's CDR3 is CASSNLQGANPYEQYF. In nucleotides, the CDR3 is TGTGCCAGCAGCAATTTACAGGGGGCGAACCCCTACGAGCAGTACTTC.